Presented here are 11 T cell receptor beta chains from one specimen sequenced in a study of Graves' ophthalmopathy and Graves' hyperthyroidism. TCR beta CDR3 amplification used RNA transcripts. The library came from an HTBI-primed first-round RT-PCR and a second-round multiplex PCR. TCRdb used MiXCR to reprocess the multiplex PCR reads, holding one entry per CDR3 protein. Found here are hundreds of thousands of distinct CDR3 sequences, approximately 42% of them singletons; the top ten hold around half. Sequenced material: peripheral blood. These TCRs come from an adult man with Graves' ophthalmopathy.

Many counts were recorded for this clonotype. The chain joins TRBV5-8 to TRBJ1-1, with a tentative D call TRBD1 (5 bases). V was clipped by 5 bases and J by 0 bases, with 20 bases between them. The V gene's germline CDR1 is SGHTS and CDR2 YDEGEE. This CDR3 is 17 amino acids long. CDR3 DNA: TGTGCCAGCAGTCTCAGGGACCTGGGGGTATTGAACACTGAAGCTTTCTTT. It translates to CASSLRDLGVLNTEAFF. The variable domain in full, with the rest retrieved from reference TRBV5-8 and TRBJ1-1, is EAGVTQSPTHLIKTRGQQATLRCSPISGHTSVYWYQQALGLGLQFLLWYDEGEERNRGNFPPRFSGRQFPNYSSELNVNALELEDSALYLCASSLRDLGVLNTEAFFGQGTRLTVV.

The V gene is TRBV20-1, the J gene TRBJ2-7; 12 nucleotides match TRBD1. V shed 6 bases and J 4 bases; nucleotides not matched to a gene: 10. The CDR3 covers 15 residues. The V gene's germline CDR1 is DFQATT and CDR2 SNEGSKA (reference sequence). The CDR3 here is CSATGTGGGKYEQYF. The CDR3 coding sequence is TGCAGTGCAACCGGGACAGGGGGCGGCAAGTACGAGCAGTACTTC.

This chain connects TRBV5-1 to TRBJ2-2; 10 bases are shared with TRBD2. The germline CDR1 and CDR2 sequences are SGHRS and YFSETQ. The CDR3 runs 16 residues. V shed 7 bases, J shed 2 bases, and the junction held 8 bases outside the gene matches. CDR3 protein: CASSWLAGDNTGELFF. The CDR3 DNA is TGCGCCAGCTCTTGGCTAGCGGGAGATAACACCGGGGAGCTGTTTTTT.

This clonotype was observed a few times. V and J are TRBV20-1 and TRBJ1-6; the D gene is possibly TRBD1 (6 bases). The CDR3 loop spans 14 amino acids. Trimming removed 3 bases from V and 6 bases from J, with 12 bases in between. Germline lookup yields CDR1 DFQATT and CDR2 SNEGSKA (reference sequence). The CDR3 sequence is CSARTTGFNSPLHF. In DNA, the CDR3 is TGCAGTGCTAGGACCACAGGGTTTAATTCACCCCTCCACTTT.

As for this clonotype: Given the absence of the conserved phenylalanine or tryptophan at the CDR3 end, a read error is likely. The gene calls are TRBV7-6 and TRBJ1-1; no firm D call. Germline CDR1 reads SGHVS; CDR2 reads FNYEAQ. The CDR3 length is 13 residues. V was cut by 5 bases and J by 2 bases, with 9 bases left in between. The CDR3 DNA reads as TGTGCCAGCAGCCTTAGTGATAACACTGAAGCTTTCCTT. As protein: CASSLSDNTEAFL.

The chain links TRBV29-1 to TRBJ1-1; no definite D call. In germline, CDR1 is SQVTM, CDR2 ANQGSEA. The CDR3 runs 13 residues. Trimming shortened V by 8 bases and J by 1 base, and 14 bases separated the two germline ends. As DNA, the CDR3 is TGCAGCAGTTTCTTACAGACGAACACTGAAGCTTTCTTT. Translating it yields CSSFLQTNTEAFF.

A note on this clonotype: This is likely a read error, given that the CDR3 carries no conserved phenylalanine or tryptophan at its end. The V and J genes are TRBV7-9 and TRBJ2-7, with D unclear. The CDR3 is made up of 12 amino acids. The V and J ends lost 5 bases and 0 bases respectively, with 5 bases between them. The germline V gene has CDR1 SEHNR and CDR2 FQNEAQ (reference sequence). The CDR3 sequence: CASSKVSYEQYL. CDR3 DNA sequence: TGTGCCAGCAGCAAAGTCTCCTACGAGCAGTACCTC.

There are a few counts of this clonotype. The V and J genes are TRBV11-2 and TRBJ2-7, with 8 positions matching TRBD1. This CDR3 is 13 amino acids long. The J segment lost 5 bases and the V segment lost 5 bases, leaving 5 bases of the junction unmatched. Germline assignment: CDR1 SGHAT and CDR2 FQNNGV. This chain's CDR3 is CASSRRTGNEQYF. CDR3 nucleotide sequence: TGTGCCAGCAGCCGCCGGACAGGGAACGAGCAGTACTTC. Full variable domain (remainder filled in from reference TRBV11-2 and TRBJ2-7): EAGVAQSPRYKIIEKRQSVAFWCNPISGHATLYWYQQILGQGPKLLIQFQNNGVVDDSQLPKDRFSAERLKGVDSTLKIQPAKLEDSAVYLCASSRRTGNEQYFGPGTRLTVT.

This clonotype appeared many times. The V and J genes are TRBV7-6 and TRBJ1-5; TRBD1 matches at 9 bases. J lost 8 bases, V lost 5 bases, and 7 bases had no gene match. Germline V gene data show CDR1 as SGHVS and CDR2 as FNYEAQ. The CDR3 is 14 residues long. CDR3 coding DNA: TGTGCCAGCAGCGCCGACAGGGGGAAGGAGCCCCAGCATTTT. It is translated as CASSADRGKEPQHF.

The chain combines TRBV7-2 with TRBJ1-4, with D tentatively TRBD1 (5 bases). Trimming pared 5 bases from V and 8 bases from J, leaving 12 bases between. The CDR3 loop spans 13 amino acids. Germline V gene data show CDR1 as SGHTA and CDR2 as FQGNSA. The DNA for the CDR3 is TGTGCCAGCAGCAGGACACTAGGCGAAAAACTGTTTTTT. It specifies CASSRTLGEKLFF.

DNA of the CDR3: TGCAGCGTTTTCACGGGGGAGCAGTACTTC. Translating it yields CSVFTGEQYF. V and J are TRBV29-1 and TRBJ2-7; D might be TRBD2 (5 bases). The CDR3 totals 10 residues. Trimming took off 5 bases at V and 7 bases at J, with 9 bases between the two ends. The germline V gene has CDR1 SQVTM and CDR2 ANQGSEA.